The 19 T cell receptor beta chains below come from one sample, sequenced in a study of control samples from healthy donors and cancer patients. The method was immunoSEQ multiplex PCR; TCRdb's version includes in-frame clones alone and lacks a portion of them. The sample lists 100,000 to 150,000 clones, roughly 89% seen once, with less than 7% in the top ten. What was sequenced was blood. These receptors were taken from a man younger than 30 in good health.

The genes are TRBV21-1 and TRBJ1-3. TRBV21-1 is classified as a pseudogene. This CDR3 contains 14 residues. The CDR3 DNA follows: TGTGCCAGCAGCAAAGAAAGGGAAAAGAACACCATATATTTT. The encoded protein is CASSKEREKNTIYF.

CDR3 protein: CASSRRVLAGVTSTDTQYF. CDR3 DNA: TGTGCCAGCAGCAGGAGGGTCCTAGCGGGGGTGACTAGCACAGATACGCAGTATTTT. V is TRBV5-4 and J is TRBJ2-3; 10 bases are a match to TRBD2. This CDR3 is built from 19 residues. The germline CDR1 and CDR2 sequences are SGHNT and YYREEE (reference sequence). V was pared by 4 bases and J by 0 bases, with 14 bases of the junction left unmatched.

This sequence joins TRBV2 and TRBJ1-5; 8 positions match TRBD1. This CDR3 has 15 residues. Per germline, CDR1 SNHLY and CDR2 FYNNEI. Trimming at V came to 7 bases and at J to 7 bases, leaving 12 bases not matched to a gene. The CDR3 spells CASTPAARGQQPQHF. Here the CDR3 DNA reads TGTGCCAGCACACCCGCCGCCAGGGGGCAACAGCCCCAGCATTTT. Together with reference TRBV2 and TRBJ1-5, the CDR3 gives the full variable domain: EPEVTQTPSHQVTQMGQEVILRCVPISNHLYFYWYRQILGQKVEFLVSFYNNEISEKSEIFDDQFSVERPDGSNFTLKIRSTKLEDSAMYFCASTPAARGQQPQHFGDGTRLSIL.

This clone was recorded only once. The chain couples TRBV18 to TRBJ2-2, with 8 bases matching TRBD1. The CDR3 length is 15 residues. V was pared by 3 bases and J by 6 bases, with 6 bases of the junction left unmatched. Per germline, CDR1 KGHSH and CDR2 LQKENI. The CDR3 sequence is CASSPKGTGAGELFF. Written as DNA, the CDR3 is TGTGCCAGCTCACCCAAAGGGACAGGCGCCGGGGAGCTGTTTTTT.

This clone has just one count. The chain employs TRBV6-2 or TRBV6-3 and TRBJ2-7; no clear D gene. The CDR3 runs to 12 residues. Germline V lookup: CDR1 MNHEY, CDR2 SVGEGT. V gave up 2 bases and J gave up 3 bases, with 5 bases separating them. The CDR3 DNA follows: TGTGCCAGCAGTTACGACCACTACGAGCAGTACTTC. This gives the protein CASSYDHYEQYF.

This chain links TRBV7-9 with TRBJ2-3; 7 bases agree with TRBD1. Germline trimming cut 6 bases from V and 0 bases from J; bases unmatched to any gene: 15. This CDR3 has 18 residues. The germline CDR1 and CDR2 sequences are SEHNR and FQNEAQ (reference sequence). The CDR3 loop reads CASSRKTGTAASTDTQYF. In DNA form, the CDR3 reads TGTGCCAGCAGTCGGAAAACAGGGACAGCAGCTAGCACAGATACGCAGTATTTT.

The chain joins TRBV7-9 to TRBJ2-7, with 9 bases identical to TRBD1. The CDR3 extends over 14 amino acids. V lost 5 bases and J lost 3; bases outside the gene matches: 5. Germline CDR1 and CDR2: SEHNR and FQNEAQ (reference sequence). The CDR3 loop reads CASSRTGEGYEQYF. In DNA, the CDR3 is TGTGCCAGCAGCAGGACAGGGGAGGGCTACGAGCAGTACTTC.

The chain links TRBV19 to TRBJ1-2; tentative D call: TRBD1 (6 bases). The V gene lost 7 bases and the J gene lost 6 bases, with 15 bases spanning the gap. This CDR3 contains 13 residues. Germline-derived CDR1 and CDR2 are LNHDA and SQIVND (reference sequence). In nucleotides, the CDR3 is TGTGCCAGTACCGACGGGGGCGCGGATGGCTACACCTTC. It codes for CASTDGGADGYTF.

The chain carries TRBV7-2 and TRBJ2-1; TRBD1 aligns across 9 bases. The V segment lost 5 bases and the J segment 6 bases; nucleotides outside the gene matches: 8. CDR1 and CDR2 (germline): SGHTA, FQGNSA. This CDR3 contains 15 residues. The CDR3 sequence: CASSPQDRGTNEQFF. The CDR3 nucleotides are TGTGCCAGCAGCCCACAGGACAGGGGTACCAATGAGCAGTTCTTC.

This chain joins TRBV10-1 and TRBJ1-6; D is unclear. The CDR3 consists of 15 residues. Germline V gene sequence: CDR1 WNHNN, CDR2 SYGVQD (reference sequence). The V and J ends lost 3 bases and 0 bases respectively, with 6 bases between them. This CDR3 reads CASSDVSSYNSPLHF. The CDR3 DNA is TGCGCCAGCAGTGATGTGAGCTCCTATAATTCACCCCTCCACTTT.

V is TRBV9 and J is TRBJ2-3; D ambiguous. The CDR3 has 15 amino acids. Trimming stripped 0 bases from V and 2 bases from J, with 10 bases between. Per germline, CDR1 SGDLS and CDR2 YYNGEE. The CDR3, as DNA: TGTGCCAGCAGCGTAGTCCCAGTTCACACAGATACGCAGTATTTT. It translates to CASSVVPVHTDTQYF.

The J gene is TRBJ2-7, the V gene TRBV5-1; D not certain. The CDR3 is made up of 14 amino acids. Germline V gene sequence: CDR1 SGHRS, CDR2 YFSETQ. V lost 4 bases and J 0 bases, leaving 11 bases between the germline ends. The CDR3 sequence: CASSQDRSSYEQYF. CDR3 nucleotide sequence: TGCGCCAGCAGCCAGGATCGTTCCTCCTACGAGCAGTACTTC.

This clone was picked up one time. The rearrangement links TRBV5-1 to TRBJ1-2, with 8 bases identical to TRBD1. The V gene's germline CDR1 is SGHRS and CDR2 YFSETQ. The CDR3 totals 14 residues. V shed 4 bases and J 5 bases; nucleotides not matched to a gene: 7. This CDR3 reads CASSIGQGHYGYTF. The CDR3 DNA sequence: TGCGCCAGCAGCATCGGACAGGGACATTATGGCTACACCTTC.

V and J are TRBV3-1 (or the pseudogene TRBV3-2) and TRBJ2-7; the match to TRBD1 covers 7 bases. The CDR3 length is 17 residues. Germline trimming cut 3 bases from V and 3 bases from J; bases unmatched to any gene: 14. From germline, CDR1 is LGHDT and CDR2 YNNKEL (reference sequence). CDR3 sequence (DNA): TGTGCCAGCAGCCAGGGTTTGGCGAGACAGGGTAGCTACGAGCAGTACTTC. It translates to CASSQGLARQGSYEQYF.

The rearrangement uses TRBV9 and TRBJ1-3; D gene uncertain. CDR3 length equals 13 residues. V was trimmed by 3 bases and J by 2 bases, leaving 6 bases between them. Germline-derived CDR1 and CDR2 are SGDLS and YYNGEE. CDR3 region: CASSGVPGNTIYF. The CDR3 coding sequence is TGTGCCAGCAGCGGGGTTCCTGGAAACACCATATATTTT.

The chain is built from TRBV11-2 and TRBJ2-2; 12 positions agree with TRBD2. The trim removed 4 bases at V and 6 bases at J, leaving 6 bases unmatched. The CDR3 consists of 16 residues. Germline V gene sequence: CDR1 SGHAT, CDR2 FQNNGV. This CDR3 reads CASSSTSGGLSGELFF. CDR3 coding DNA: TGTGCCAGCAGCTCCACTAGCGGGGGGCTCTCCGGGGAGCTGTTTTTT. The entire variable domain, with the rest obtained from reference TRBV11-2 and TRBJ2-2, is as follows: EAGVAQSPRYKIIEKRQSVAFWCNPISGHATLYWYQQILGQGPKLLIQFQNNGVVDDSQLPKDRFSAERLKGVDSTLKIQPAKLEDSAVYLCASSSTSGGLSGELFFGEGSRLTVL.

This sequence joins TRBV5-6 and TRBJ1-1; D remains ambiguous. Germline CDR1 and CDR2: SGHDT and YYEEEE. CDR3 size: 12 residues. V lost 1 base to trimming and J lost 5 bases, with 6 bases between them. The CDR3 protein is CASSLSVTEAFF. CDR3 nucleotide sequence: TGTGCCAGCAGCTTGTCTGTAACTGAAGCTTTCTTT.

There are a few counts of this clone. This sample also contains other DNA sequences that code for the same CDR3. The CDR3 DNA reads TGTGCCAGCAGCCAAGACCTGCACGAGCAGTACTTC. Its translation: CASSQDLHEQYF. The chain is built from TRBV4-2 and TRBJ2-7; no clear D. Germline values: CDR1 LGHNA, CDR2 YNFKEQ. V was trimmed by 0 bases and J by 5 bases, leaving 5 bases between them. The CDR3 is 12 residues long.

This clone was observed a single time. The rearrangement joins TRBV3-1 (or the pseudogene TRBV3-2) to TRBJ1-2, with a possible D match to TRBD1 (5 bases). Trimming pared 4 bases from V and 4 bases from J, leaving 10 bases between. The CDR3 is 13 residues long. The germline CDR1 and CDR2 sequences are LGHDT and YNNKEL (reference sequence). CDR3: CASSRGFGYGYTF. CDR3 bases: TGTGCCAGCAGCCGGGGGTTCGGCTATGGCTACACCTTC.